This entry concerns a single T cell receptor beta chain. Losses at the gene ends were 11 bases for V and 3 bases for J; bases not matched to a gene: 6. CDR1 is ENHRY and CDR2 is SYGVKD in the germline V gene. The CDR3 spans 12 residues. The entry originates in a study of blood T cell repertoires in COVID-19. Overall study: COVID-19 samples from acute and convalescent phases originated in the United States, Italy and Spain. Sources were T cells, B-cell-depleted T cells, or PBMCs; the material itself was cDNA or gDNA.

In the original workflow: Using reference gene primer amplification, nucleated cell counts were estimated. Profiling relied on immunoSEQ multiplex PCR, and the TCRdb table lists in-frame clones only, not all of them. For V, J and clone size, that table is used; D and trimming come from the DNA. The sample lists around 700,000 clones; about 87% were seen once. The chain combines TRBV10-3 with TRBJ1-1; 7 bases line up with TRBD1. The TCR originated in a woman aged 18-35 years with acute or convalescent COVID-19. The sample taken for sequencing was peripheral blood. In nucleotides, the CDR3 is TGTGCCTACAGGGGTCAGGACACTGAAGCTTTCTTT. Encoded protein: CAYRGQDTEAFF.